The 22 T cell receptor beta chains reported below all come from one sample, sequenced in a study of blood T cell repertoires in COVID-19. Sequenced by immunoSEQ multiplex PCR; TCRdb stores in-frame clones only, minus some. The data contain tens of thousands of clones, roughly four fifths of them seen just once; the ten biggest clones take up 21%. Source material: peripheral blood. The receptors derive from a human donor in a cohort sampled during active COVID-19.

This clone has only one observation. The chain employs TRBV12-3 or TRBV12-4 and TRBJ1-2, with no clear D. The ends were cut back, 5 bases at V and 5 bases at J, with 3 bases in the middle. The CDR3 runs 10 residues. The CDR3 spells CASSRYGYTF. The CDR3 bases are TGTGCCAGCAGTCGGTATGGCTACACCTTC.

This chain connects TRBV5-6 to TRBJ1-2; TRBD1 aligns across 8 bases. The CDR3 is 13 residues long. After removal of 4 bases from V and 4 bases from J, the junction contained 3 bases not matched to a gene. CDR1 SGHDT and CDR2 YYEEEE come from the germline V gene. The CDR3 sequence is CASSLGQVYGYTF. The CDR3 DNA sequence: TGTGCCAGCAGCCTGGGACAGGTCTATGGCTACACCTTC.

The chain has TRBV10-3 and TRBJ1-5, with 7 bases fitting TRBD1. Germline lookup yields CDR1 ENHRY and CDR2 SYGVKD. This CDR3 has 14 residues. V lost 4 bases to trimming and J lost 5 bases; unmatched junction nucleotides: 5. CDR3 sequence: CAISAGGGDQPQHF. The CDR3 nucleotides are TGTGCCATCAGTGCAGGGGGTGGGGATCAGCCCCAGCATTTT.

This clone came up a few times. The CDR3 reads CASRETNTGELFF. CDR3 coding DNA: TGTGCCAGTAGAGAGACGAACACCGGGGAGCTGTTTTTT. This chain uses TRBV19 with TRBJ2-2; D not certain. The V end lost 6 bases, the J end lost 0 bases, and 5 bases lay between the germline ends. This CDR3 is built from 13 residues. CDR1 and CDR2 (germline): LNHDA, SQIVND (reference sequence).

The gene calls are TRBV5-4 and TRBJ2-1; 8 nucleotides agree with TRBD1. The CDR3 is 16 amino acids. Trimming took 3 bases from V and 4 from J; bases not matched to a gene: 9. Germline CDR1 SGHNT, CDR2 YYREEE (reference sequence). The CDR3 sequence is CASSSRTGQAYNEQFF. In DNA form, the CDR3 reads TGTGCCAGCAGCTCAAGAACGGGACAGGCTTACAATGAGCAGTTCTTC.

The genes are TRBV18 and TRBJ2-7; 11 bases align to TRBD1. Trimming removed 3 bases from V and 3 bases from J; junction bases left unmatched: 7. The V gene's germline CDR1 is KGHSH and CDR2 LQKENI. The CDR3 is 16 residues long. In DNA, the CDR3 is TGTGCCAGCTCACCCAACCTGGGACAGGGGGTCTACGAGCAGTACTTC. This sequence encodes CASSPNLGQGVYEQYF.

The V gene is TRBV3-1 (or the pseudogene TRBV3-2), the J gene TRBJ1-4; TRBD1 agrees at 10 bases. The CDR3 consists of 15 residues. Germline V gene data show CDR1 as LGHDT and CDR2 as YNNKEL (reference sequence). Losses at the gene ends were 4 bases for V and 5 bases for J; bases not matched to a gene: 4. CDR3 loop: CASSRDRGPNEKLFF. The CDR3 DNA follows: TGTGCCAGCAGCCGCGACAGGGGGCCAAATGAAAAACTGTTTTTT.

The chain is built from TRBV28 and TRBJ1-4, with D maybe TRBD1 (6 bases). CDR1 is MDHEN, CDR2 SYDVKM, per germline. The CDR3 consists of 14 residues. Between the trimmed V and J ends, which lost 6 bases and 7 bases, there was a span of 15 bases. CDR3 region: CASSWEGGSEKLFF. CDR3 coding DNA: TGTGCCAGCAGCTGGGAGGGGGGTTCTGAAAAACTGTTTTTT.

The CDR3: CASSHTGINYGYTF. DNA of the CDR3: TGTGCCAGCAGCCATACGGGGATTAACTATGGCTACACCTTC. This rearrangement joins TRBV3-1 (or the pseudogene TRBV3-2) to TRBJ1-2; D ambiguous. From germline, CDR1 is LGHDT and CDR2 YNNKEL (reference sequence). The CDR3 contains 14 residues. Trimming cost V 3 bases and J 1 base, with 9 bases left between them.

The chain recombines TRBV6-5 with TRBJ1-2; no clear D gene. This CDR3 has 13 amino acids. The V end was cut by 6 bases, the J end by 0 bases, with 8 bases between. CDR1 MNHEY and CDR2 SVGAGI come from the germline V gene. DNA of the CDR3: TGTGCCAGCAGGCGGGGAACTAACTATGGCTACACCTTC. Translating gives CASRRGTNYGYTF.

J is TRBJ2-2 and V is TRBV28, with D tentatively TRBD1 (5 bases). The CDR3 runs to 16 residues. Deletions cut 6 bases from V and 0 bases from J, with 14 bases between. The germline gives CDR1 MDHEN, CDR2 SYDVKM. The CDR3: CASSLTSGSNTGELFF. The CDR3 DNA sequence: TGTGCCAGCAGCCTCACCTCAGGGTCGAACACCGGGGAGCTGTTTTTT.

This clone was counted once. The V and J genes are TRBV9 and TRBJ1-4; D perhaps matches TRBD1 (6 bases). V was pared by 3 bases and J by 14 bases, with 20 bases between. This CDR3 region has 14 residues. The germline gives CDR1 SGDLS, CDR2 YYNGEE. DNA for the CDR3: TGTGCCAGCAGCGCATATTCAAACCGGGACACCCTGTTTTTT. Translated: CASSAYSNRDTLFF.

The V and J genes are TRBV3-1 (or the pseudogene TRBV3-2) and TRBJ2-2; no definite D call. The CDR3 is 13 amino acids. The V end was cut by 1 base, the J end by 3 bases, with 3 bases between. Germline CDR1 LGHDT, CDR2 YNNKEL (reference sequence). CDR3 DNA: TGTGCCAGCAGCCAAGGAGACACCGGGGAGCTGTTTTTT. Its protein is CASSQGDTGELFF.

The V call is TRBV19, the J call TRBJ1-2; D not resolved. Germline CDR1 and CDR2: LNHDA and SQIVND (reference sequence). Trimming took off 5 bases at V and 1 base at J, with 11 bases between the two ends. The CDR3 runs 14 residues. The CDR3 is CASSQQTFNYGYTF. DNA for the CDR3: TGTGCCAGTAGTCAACAGACCTTTAACTATGGCTACACCTTC.

The rearrangement joins TRBV11-2 to TRBJ2-3; 8 positions agree with TRBD2. Looked up from germline, CDR1 is SGHAT and CDR2 is FQNNGV. V lost 3 bases, J lost 4 bases, and 6 bases stayed unmatched. This CDR3 has 15 amino acids. CDR3 region: CASSFGRGVSDTQYF. CDR3 nucleotides: TGTGCCAGCAGCTTTGGGCGGGGGGTCTCAGATACGCAGTATTTT.

The chain combines TRBV6-2 or TRBV6-3 with TRBJ2-5, with D possibly TRBD1 on 6 matching bases. This CDR3 contains 12 residues. From germline, CDR1 is MNHEY and CDR2 SVGEGT. The V end lost 0 bases, the J end lost 9 bases, and 8 bases lay between the germline ends. The chain's CDR3 is CASSYSRQAQYF. CDR3 coding DNA: TGTGCCAGCAGTTACTCGAGACAGGCCCAGTACTTC.

This chain uses TRBV18 with TRBJ1-2; possible D gene TRBD1, 6 bases. The CDR3 runs to 14 residues. Trimming pared 3 bases from V and 4 bases from J, leaving 12 bases between. CDR1 is KGHSH, CDR2 LQKENI, per germline. The CDR3 bases are TGTGCCAGCTCACCTCTGGGGGCCGGCTATGGCTACACCTTC. Encoded protein: CASSPLGAGYGYTF.

This chain joins TRBV7-6 and TRBJ2-1; TRBD1 might be the D (6 bases). The CDR3 totals 13 residues. The germline CDR1 and CDR2 sequences are SGHVS and FNYEAQ. V dropped 5 bases and J dropped 9 bases, with 14 bases sitting between them. CDR3 DNA: TGTGCCAGCAGCAGACAGGAAAGGGGTGAGCAGTTCTTC. Translation: CASSRQERGEQFF.

The rearrangement links TRBV12-3 or TRBV12-4 to TRBJ1-6; D remains ambiguous. The CDR3 spans 13 residues. V lost 5 bases to trimming and J lost 8 bases, with 10 bases between them. CDR3 region: CASSLQIDSPLHF. The CDR3 DNA reads TGTGCCAGCAGTCTTCAGATTGATTCACCCCTCCACTTT.

CDR3 protein: CASSPQLAGTDTQYF. CDR3 DNA sequence: TGTGCCAGCAGCCCCCAGCTAGCGGGCACAGATACGCAGTATTTT. This chain joins TRBV28 and TRBJ2-3; 7 bases align to TRBD2. Trimming cost V 6 bases and J 1 base; bases outside gene matches: 7. This CDR3 is built from 15 residues. The V gene's germline CDR1 is MDHEN and CDR2 SYDVKM.

The chain uses TRBV24-1 and TRBJ2-1, with D maybe TRBD1 (6 bases). This CDR3 spans 16 amino acids. From germline, CDR1 is KGHDR and CDR2 SFDVKD. V lost 3 bases, J lost 6 bases, and 17 bases lay in between. The CDR3 nucleotides read TGTGCCACCAGTGATAGAGACGGGACACGATTCAATGAGCAGTTCTTC. Translated: CATSDRDGTRFNEQFF.

This chain links TRBV2 with TRBJ1-5, with no clear D. Germline V lookup: CDR1 SNHLY, CDR2 FYNNEI. This CDR3 region has 14 residues. Trimming removed 7 bases from V and 9 bases from J, with 19 bases in between. The CDR3 DNA sequence: TGTGCCAGCAATCCGGAACCGGGAGGACTGCCCCAGCATTTT. Protein sequence: CASNPEPGGLPQHF.